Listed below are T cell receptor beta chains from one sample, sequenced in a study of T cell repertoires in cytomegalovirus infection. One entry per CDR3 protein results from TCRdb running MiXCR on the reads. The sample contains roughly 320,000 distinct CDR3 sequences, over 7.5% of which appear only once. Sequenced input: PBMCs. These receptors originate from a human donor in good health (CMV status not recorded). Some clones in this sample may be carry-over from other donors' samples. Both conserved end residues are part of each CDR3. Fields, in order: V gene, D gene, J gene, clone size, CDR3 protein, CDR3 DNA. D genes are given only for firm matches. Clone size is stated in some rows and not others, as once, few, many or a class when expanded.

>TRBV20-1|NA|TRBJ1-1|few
CSAPGVGAEAFF
TGCAGTGCACCTGGGGTCGGGGCTGAAGCTTTCTTT
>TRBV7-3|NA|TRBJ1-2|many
CASSQGIGDYGYTF
TGTGCCTCCTCCCAGGGCATAGGAGACTATGGCTACACCTTC
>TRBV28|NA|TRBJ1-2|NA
CASTTGPLWGYTF
TGTGCCAGCACCACGGGACCGCTATGGGGCTACACCTTC
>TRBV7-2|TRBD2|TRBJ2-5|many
CASSPRMGLAGVETQYF
TGTGCCAGCAGCCCGCGAATGGGACTAGCGGGAGTTGAGACCCAGTACTTC
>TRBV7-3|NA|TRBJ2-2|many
CASSSSPGTGELFF
TGTGCCAGCAGCTCAAGTCCAGGGACCGGGGAGCTGTTTTTT
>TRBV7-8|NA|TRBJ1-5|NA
CASSLGVGGYSNQPQHF
TGTGCCAGCAGCTTAGGAGTAGGGGGATATAGCAATCAGCCCCAGCATTTT
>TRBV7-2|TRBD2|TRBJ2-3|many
CASSLLAGYTDTQYF
TGTGCCAGCAGCTTACTAGCGGGATACACAGATACGCAGTATTTT
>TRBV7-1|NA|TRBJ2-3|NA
CASSPIRRIPTDTQYF
TGTGCCAGCAGCCCCATCCGACGGATCCCCACAGATACGCAGTATTTT
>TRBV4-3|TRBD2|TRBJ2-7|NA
CASSQETGSGREHYEQYF
TGCGCCAGCAGCCAAGAGACCGGTAGCGGGAGGGAACACTACGAGCAGTACTTC
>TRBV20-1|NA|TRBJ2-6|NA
CSAKGTSRGANVLTF
TGCAGTGCTAAGGGGACCAGTAGGGGGGCCAACGTCCTGACTTTC
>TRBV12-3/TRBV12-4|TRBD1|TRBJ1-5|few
CASSPGQGHQSQHF
TGTGCCAGCAGTCCGGGACAGGGCCATCAATCCCAGCATTTT
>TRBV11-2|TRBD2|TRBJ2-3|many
CASSLGSGGGDTQYF
TGTGCCAGCAGCCTGGGTAGCGGGGGCGGAGATACGCAGTATTTT
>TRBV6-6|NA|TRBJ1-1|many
CASSYLRMNTEAFF
TGTGCCAGCAGTTACCTTAGAATGAACACTGAAGCTTTCTTT
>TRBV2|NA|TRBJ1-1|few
CASRREGGSEAFF
TGTGCCAGCAGGAGGGAGGGCGGGAGTGAAGCTTTCTTT